A selection of T cell receptor beta chains follows, all from one sample in a study of beta chain features in type 1 diabetes. The data were produced by immunoSEQ multiplex PCR, yet TCRdb's version contains in-frame clones alone and is incomplete. The sample records around 130,000 clones, 9% being singletons. The sequenced sample consisted of central memory CD4+ T cells from blood. Receptor source: a man aged 30-40 years with type 1 diabetes. Both conserved end residues are trimmed from each CDR3. The order of the fields is clone size, J gene, V gene, CDR3 protein. Expanded clones get a size class; other rows say once, few or many, or leave the size out.

clone size: .
J gene: TRBJ1-2
V gene: TRBV4-3
CDR3 protein: ASSQELLGGFGYT

clone size: .
J gene: TRBJ2-1
V gene: TRBV7-9
CDR3 protein: ASSPDRVQF

clone size: .
J gene: TRBJ2-4
V gene: TRBV6-1
CDR3 protein: ASRSDRAGVQY

clone size: few
J gene: TRBJ1-2
V gene: TRBV7-2
CDR3 protein: ASSRISDRGKDGYT

clone size: .
J gene: TRBJ1-1
V gene: TRBV11-2
CDR3 protein: ASSFHTGGTEAF

clone size: few
J gene: TRBJ2-3
V gene: TRBV28
CDR3 protein: ASSLVAGGPVDTQY

clone size: few
J gene: TRBJ2-1
V gene: TRBV13
CDR3 protein: ASSPRLAGGSEQF

clone size: few
J gene: TRBJ2-7
V gene: TRBV18
CDR3 protein: ASSPQGAGNYEQY

clone size: .
J gene: TRBJ1-1
V gene: TRBV10-3
CDR3 protein: AISQTTDPNTEAF

clone size: .
J gene: TRBJ2-3
V gene: TRBV7-6
CDR3 protein: ASGPGTGGADTQY

clone size: few
J gene: TRBJ2-5
V gene: TRBV6-5
CDR3 protein: ASREAGSEAQY

clone size: few
J gene: TRBJ1-5
V gene: TRBV7-2
CDR3 protein: ASSEPGTGDQPQH

clone size: .
J gene: TRBJ2-7
V gene: TRBV13
CDR3 protein: ASSLGDREYEQY

clone size: .
J gene: TRBJ1-2
V gene: TRBV7-2
CDR3 protein: ASSLDRRHGYT

clone size: few
J gene: TRBJ1-1
V gene: TRBV6-1
CDR3 protein: ASSESQGNAEAF

clone size: few
J gene: TRBJ1-1
V gene: TRBV6-5
CDR3 protein: ASSYEGGNTEAF

clone size: .
J gene: TRBJ1-1
V gene: TRBV7-8
CDR3 protein: ASSTATGGSTEAF